This entry lists 29 T cell receptor beta chains sequenced from one sample in a study of blood T cell repertoires in COVID-19. Repertoires were generated with immunoSEQ multiplex PCR, while TCRdb's copy carries only in-frame clones and drops some. This sample carries a few hundred thousand clones, around 87% of them seen once, and the ten largest clones take 2.1%. The sample comprised peripheral blood. The receptors here all came from a woman aged 25 to 39 who had recovered from COVID-19.

This sequence joins TRBV11-1 and TRBJ2-5, with 7 positions matching TRBD1. CDR1 is SGHAT and CDR2 is FQDESV in the germline V gene (reference sequence). The CDR3 runs to 13 residues. J was trimmed by 4 bases and V by 5 bases; bases with no gene match: 4. CDR3 nucleotide sequence: TGTGCCAGCAGCGAGGGGGCTGGAGAGACCCAGTACTTC. Protein product: CASSEGAGETQYF.

The chain recombines TRBV5-6 with TRBJ2-7; 9 nucleotides match TRBD1. V gave up 4 bases and J gave up 4 bases; unmatched junction bases: 6. Germline CDR1 SGHDT, CDR2 YYEEEE. The CDR3 consists of 14 residues. The CDR3, as DNA: TGTGCCAGCAGCCTCAGGGACAGGGTGTACGAGCAGTACTTC. It specifies CASSLRDRVYEQYF.

The genes are TRBV5-1 and TRBJ1-4; TRBD1 is a possible D gene (5 bases). This CDR3 is 15 amino acids long. Germline V gene lookup returns CDR1 SGHRS and CDR2 YFSETQ. Trimming removed 0 bases from V and 8 bases from J, with 14 bases in between. Here the CDR3 DNA reads TGCGCCAGCAGCTTGGCCGGGGCGGGGTTGGAAAAACTGTTTTTT. Protein: CASSLAGAGLEKLFF.

CDR3 amino acids: CASSKGTVTYEQYF. The CDR3 DNA reads TGTGCCAGCAGTAAAGGGACAGTGACCTACGAGCAGTACTTC. This chain links TRBV27 with TRBJ2-7; 7 bases agree with TRBD1. CDR1 and CDR2 from the germline V gene are MNHEY and SMNVEV (reference sequence). The CDR3 contains 14 residues. V lost 5 bases to trimming and J lost 2 bases; unmatched junction nucleotides: 6.

The chain combines TRBV2 with TRBJ1-4, with a possible D match to TRBD1 (6 bases). This CDR3 has 13 amino acids. Per the germline V gene, CDR1 is SNHLY and CDR2 is FYNNEI. Trimming removed 7 bases at V and 8 bases at J, with 14 bases between. The DNA of the CDR3 is TGTGCCAGCACTATAGACAGGATCGAAAAACTGTTTTTT. Translation gives CASTIDRIEKLFF. The full variable domain, in which reference TRBV2 and TRBJ1-4 provide the parts outside the CDR3, is EPEVTQTPSHQVTQMGQEVILRCVPISNHLYFYWYRQILGQKVEFLVSFYNNEISEKSEIFDDQFSVERPDGSNFTLKIRSTKLEDSAMYFCASTIDRIEKLFFGSGTQLSVL.

The chain links TRBV2 to TRBJ1-1; 7 bases align to TRBD1. Germline V CDR1 and CDR2: SNHLY, FYNNEI. This CDR3 is built from 12 residues. The V segment lost 5 bases and the J segment 7 bases; nucleotides outside the gene matches: 4. The CDR3 spells CASSQDRFEAFF. DNA of the CDR3: TGTGCCAGCAGTCAGGACAGGTTTGAAGCTTTCTTT.

This clone was observed a few times. The chain links TRBV28 to TRBJ2-2; D remains ambiguous. This CDR3 has 14 residues. CDR1 and CDR2 (germline): MDHEN, SYDVKM. V lost 6 bases and J 2 bases, leaving 10 bases between the germline ends. CDR3 sequence (DNA): TGTGCCAGCAGGGGCTACTTTAACACCGGGGAGCTGTTTTTT. Translation gives CASRGYFNTGELFF. The entire variable domain, with the rest obtained from reference TRBV28 and TRBJ2-2, is as follows: DVKVTQSSRYLVKRTGEKVFLECVQDMDHENMFWYRQDPGLGLRLIYFSYDVKMKEKGDIPEGYSVSREKKERFSLILESASTNQTSMYLCASRGYFNTGELFFGEGSRLTVL.

The chain combines TRBV15 with TRBJ2-1; a weak D match, TRBD2 (6 bases). Germline V gene lookup returns CDR1 LNHNV and CDR2 YYDKDF (reference sequence). The CDR3 extends over 15 amino acids. V was pared by 0 bases and J by 5 bases, with 11 bases between. CDR3 sequence: CATSRDPSVDNEQFF. The DNA of the CDR3 is TGTGCCACCAGCAGAGACCCTAGCGTAGACAATGAGCAGTTCTTC.

This chain joins TRBV15 and TRBJ2-3; D perhaps matches TRBD2 (5 bases). Germline CDR1 reads LNHNV; CDR2 reads YYDKDF (reference sequence). V was shortened by 2 bases and J by 4 bases, with 7 bases between the two germline ends. The CDR3 consists of 13 residues. The CDR3 is CATSRLASDTQYF. As DNA, the CDR3 is TGTGCCACCAGCAGACTAGCTTCAGATACGCAGTATTTT.

The J gene is TRBJ2-7, the V gene TRBV27; D is perhaps TRBD1 (6 bases). V lost 6 bases, J lost 5 bases, and 26 bases lay in between. The CDR3 is 17 amino acids. Germline lookup yields CDR1 MNHEY and CDR2 SMNVEV (reference sequence). DNA of the CDR3: TGTGCCAGCAGCGATTGGTCCAGGGGAAGGGGTGGCGACGAGCAGTACTTC. This sequence encodes CASSDWSRGRGGDEQYF.

The chain links TRBV2 to TRBJ2-3; no clear D. The V gene's germline CDR1 is SNHLY and CDR2 FYNNEI. The V and J ends lost 6 bases and 2 bases respectively, with 6 bases between them. The length of the CDR3 is 12 residues. The CDR3, as DNA: TGTGCCAGCAGCAGATACACAGATACGCAGTATTTT. Protein: CASSRYTDTQYF.

The chain has TRBV10-3 and TRBJ1-2, with D hard to call. The germline V gene has CDR1 ENHRY and CDR2 SYGVKD. This CDR3 spans 13 amino acids. With 4 bases removed from V and 9 bases from J, the gap between germline ends came to 15 bases. The CDR3 here is CAISGGGLSSYTF. The CDR3 DNA reads as TGTGCCATCAGTGGTGGAGGGCTCTCAAGCTACACCTTC.

This clone was detected only a few times. The V and J genes are TRBV11-2 and TRBJ2-1, with D possibly matching TRBD1 (5 bases). The CDR3 length is 13 residues. The germline V gene encodes CDR1 SGHAT and CDR2 FQNNGV. V lost 4 bases and J 4 bases, leaving 8 bases between the germline ends. The CDR3 sequence: CASSYQGYNEQFF. In nucleotides, the CDR3 is TGTGCCAGCAGCTACCAGGGATACAATGAGCAGTTCTTC.

Concerning this clone itself: An end of the junction differs from the germline gene, which may be a read error. The chain joins TRBV2 to TRBJ2-7; D is undetermined. The CDR3 is 13 residues long. Looked up from germline, CDR1 is SNHLY and CDR2 is FYNNEI. The DNA of the CDR3 is TGTGCCAGCAGCCCTGGCGGCGTGTCCACGAACCACTTC. Protein product: CASSPGGVSTNHF.

This chain joins TRBV13 and TRBJ1-1; D is ambiguous. There are 13 residues in the CDR3. V lost 3 bases and J lost 1, with 6 bases in between. Germline loops: CDR1 PRHDT, CDR2 FYEKMQ (reference sequence). CDR3 region: CASSFRGNTEAFF. In DNA form, the CDR3 reads TGTGCCAGCAGCTTTAGAGGGAACACTGAAGCTTTCTTT.

This rearrangement joins TRBV4-3 to TRBJ2-3; 8 positions match TRBD2. The CDR3 consists of 16 residues. J was trimmed by 4 bases and V by 0 bases; bases with no gene match: 6. Germline CDR1 is LGHNA and CDR2 is YSLEER. CDR3 protein: CASSQDDGGAADTQYF. In DNA, the CDR3 is TGCGCCAGCAGCCAAGATGACGGGGGGGCAGCAGATACGCAGTATTTT.

The chain is built from TRBV5-1 and TRBJ2-1; D is perhaps TRBD2 (5 bases). This CDR3 comprises 14 residues. The germline V and J ends were trimmed by 2 bases and 7 bases, with 13 bases remaining between them. The germline CDR1 and CDR2 sequences are SGHRS and YFSETQ. The CDR3 sequence is CASSLAVRNNEQFF. The CDR3 DNA reads TGCGCCAGCAGCTTAGCGGTCAGAAATAATGAGCAGTTCTTC.

This chain connects TRBV11-3 to TRBJ2-1, with 12 bases matching TRBD2. The trim removed 1 base at V and 8 bases at J, leaving 3 bases unmatched. Per germline, CDR1 SGHNT and CDR2 YENEEA. The CDR3 length is 15 residues. The CDR3: CASSLGLAGADEQFF. The CDR3 nucleotides read TGTGCCAGCAGCTTAGGACTAGCGGGAGCTGATGAGCAGTTCTTC.

This clone was seen a single time. This chain's CDR3 is CASSLDLAWETQYF. Written as DNA, the CDR3 is TGTGCCAGCAGCTTAGATCTAGCTTGGGAGACCCAGTACTTC. This sequence joins TRBV7-8 and TRBJ2-5; possibly TRBD2 for D (5 bases). The V gene lost 1 base and the J gene lost 5 bases, with 11 bases spanning the gap. CDR3 size: 14 residues. CDR1 SGHVS and CDR2 FQNEAQ come from the germline V gene.

The V gene is TRBV18, the J gene TRBJ2-1; TRBD1 aligns across 9 bases. V was clipped by 5 bases and J by 5 bases; unmatched bases: 4. The CDR3 runs to 14 residues. The germline V gene encodes CDR1 KGHSH and CDR2 LQKENI. CDR3 amino acids: CASSGQGFDNEQFF. The CDR3 DNA reads TGTGCCAGCTCAGGACAGGGGTTTGACAATGAGCAGTTCTTC.

The chain joins TRBV28 to TRBJ1-5; 7 bases align to TRBD1. CDR1 and CDR2 (germline): MDHEN, SYDVKM. V shed 3 bases and J 2 bases; nucleotides not matched to a gene: 4. The CDR3 is made up of 15 amino acids. CDR3 DNA sequence: TGTGCCAGCAGTTTTCGGACAGGAGGCAATCAGCCCCAGCATTTT. Translating it yields CASSFRTGGNQPQHF.

V usage is TRBV7-6 and J usage is TRBJ2-5, with a weak D call TRBD2 (6 bases). V was cut by 4 bases and J by 0 bases, with 21 bases left in between. Germline CDR1 SGHVS, CDR2 FNYEAQ. The CDR3 contains 18 residues. CDR3 DNA sequence: TGTGCCAGCAGCTCCCTTCGGGGGTACTACTTTGACCAAGAGACCCAGTACTTC. Residues: CASSSLRGYYFDQETQYF.

The CDR3 DNA reads as TGTGCCAGCAGCTTAGGGCTAGCGGGAACGCAGTATTTT. Its protein product is CASSLGLAGTQYF. This chain joins TRBV11-2 and TRBJ2-3, with 9 positions matching TRBD2. J gave up 9 bases and V 1 base, and 2 bases lay outside the gene matches. This CDR3 has 13 residues. Germline V gives CDR1 SGHAT, CDR2 FQNNGV.

This clone was recorded only once. The V and J genes are TRBV21-1 and TRBJ1-5; the table names TRBD1, a call not compared with the DNA. TRBV21-1 is a pseudogene locus. This CDR3 is built from 17 residues. CDR3 DNA sequence: TGTGCCAGCAGCGGGAGTGAGACAGGGGGCTGCAATCAGCCCCAGCATTTT. Encoded protein: CASSGSETGGCNQPQHF.

The J gene is TRBJ2-3, the V gene TRBV11-2; the D gene is possibly TRBD2 (6 bases). Trimming removed 3 bases from V and 0 bases from J, with 10 bases in between. CDR1 is SGHAT, CDR2 FQNNGV, per germline. This CDR3 spans 15 amino acids. CDR3 region: CASSLGGSSTDTQYF. The CDR3 DNA reads as TGTGCCAGCAGCTTGGGGGGTTCTAGCACAGATACGCAGTATTTT.

The CDR3 sequence is CASSSLAGGNYEQYF. CDR3 DNA: TGTGCCAGCAGCTCCTTAGCGGGGGGAAACTACGAGCAGTACTTC. The chain is built from TRBV5-4 and TRBJ2-7; 10 bases fit TRBD2. Trimming took 3 bases from V and 3 from J; bases not matched to a gene: 6. Germline CDR1 is SGHNT and CDR2 is YYREEE (reference sequence). This CDR3 is 15 amino acids long.

The rearrangement joins TRBV7-3 to TRBJ2-3; TRBD2 aligns across 13 bases. Trimming took 5 bases from V and 2 from J; bases not matched to a gene: 4. Germline lookup yields CDR1 SGHTA and CDR2 FQGTGA. The CDR3 has 16 amino acids. Here the CDR3 reads CASSPGTSGNTDTQYF. CDR3 in DNA: TGTGCCAGCAGCCCCGGGACTAGCGGGAACACAGATACGCAGTATTTT.

J is TRBJ2-7 and V is TRBV5-8; D is ambiguous. The CDR3 runs 13 residues. V lost 1 base to trimming and J lost 0 bases, with 5 bases between them. Germline loops: CDR1 SGHTS, CDR2 YDEGEE. DNA for the CDR3: TGTGCCAGCAGCTTGCGAGGCTCCTACGAGCAGTACTTC. Translated: CASSLRGSYEQYF.

The V call is TRBV6-6, the J call TRBJ1-1, with a tentative D call TRBD1 (5 bases). Germline lookup yields CDR1 MNHNY and CDR2 SVGAGI (reference sequence). The CDR3 extends over 14 amino acids. V lost 0 bases and J lost 1, with 6 bases in between. In nucleotides, the CDR3 is TGTGCCAGCAGTTACTCGCAGGGGAACACTGAAGCTTTCTTT. Amino acids: CASSYSQGNTEAFF.